One T cell receptor (beta chain) is described in this entry. The data were taken from a study of T cell responses to AZD1222 COVID-19 vaccine. The CDR3 extends over 15 amino acids. Trimming shortened V by 8 bases and J by 5 bases, and 21 bases separated the two germline ends. CDR1 SNHLY and CDR2 FYNNEI come from the germline V gene. Assay used: immunoSEQ multiplex PCR; TCRdb lists only in-frame clones, some missing. The data contain roughly 110,000 clones, 85% to 90% of them singletons. This receptor was taken from an adult in good health. The specimen was peripheral blood, collected on day 0 of AZD1222 vaccination. The gene calls are TRBV2 and TRBJ1-2; maybe TRBD1 (5 bases). The CDR3: CASCPTPGPHYGYTF. CDR3 nucleotides: TGTGCCAGCTGCCCAACCCCGGGACCACATTATGGCTACACCTTC.